This paragraph covers one T cell receptor (beta chain) sequence. Its antigen is still unknown. The data stem from a study of beta chain features in type 1 diabetes. V lost 6 bases to trimming and J lost 0 bases; unmatched junction nucleotides: 8. Per germline, CDR1 SGHAT and CDR2 FQDESV (reference sequence). This CDR3 is built from 15 residues. Expressed TCRB transcripts were sequenced because the entire RNA isolate underwent reverse transcription. Clones were sequenced by immunoSEQ multiplex PCR, and TCRdb holds only the in-frame ones, with some missing. Among under 200,000 clones listed, 6.5% to 10% were seen once. The authors obtained over 98% purity in all sorted populations. Study findings and constraints: The study found moderately but significantly shorter TCRB CDR3s in all four CD4+ subsets of Type 1 diabetes patients. Researchers cautioned that cDNA sequencing could over-represent cells with high TCR expression. A greater similarity of naive, central memory and Treg TCRB repertoires was seen among patients than among healthy donors. More deletions and fewer insertions at VDJ junctions were found in patients with type 1 diabetes.

This sequence joins TRBV11-1 and TRBJ2-7; 7 bases agree with TRBD2. Sequences were obtained from central memory CD4+ T cells from blood. The origin of this receptor is a woman between 18 and 29 years old with type 1 diabetes. Here the CDR3 reads CASSPLRDYSYEQYF. The CDR3 nucleotides are TGTGCCAGCAGTCCGCTCCGGGACTACTCCTACGAGCAGTACTTC.